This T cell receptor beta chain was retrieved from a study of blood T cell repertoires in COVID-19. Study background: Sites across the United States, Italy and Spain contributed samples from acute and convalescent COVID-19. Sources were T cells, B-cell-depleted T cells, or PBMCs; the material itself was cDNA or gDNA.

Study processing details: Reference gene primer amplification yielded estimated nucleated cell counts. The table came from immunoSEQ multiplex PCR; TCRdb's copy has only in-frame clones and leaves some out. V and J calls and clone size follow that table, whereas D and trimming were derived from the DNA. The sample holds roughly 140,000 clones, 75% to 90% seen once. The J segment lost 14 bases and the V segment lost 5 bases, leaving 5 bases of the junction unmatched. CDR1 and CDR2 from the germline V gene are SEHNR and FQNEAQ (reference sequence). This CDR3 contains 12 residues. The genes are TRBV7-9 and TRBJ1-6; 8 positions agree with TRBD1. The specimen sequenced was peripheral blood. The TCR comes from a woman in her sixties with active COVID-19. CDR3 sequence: CASSPQTGALHF. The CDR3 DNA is TGTGCCAGCAGCCCCCAGACAGGGGCCCTCCACTTT. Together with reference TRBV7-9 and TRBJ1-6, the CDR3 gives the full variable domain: DTGVSQNPRHKITKRGQNVTFRCDPISEHNRLYWYRQTLGQGPEFLTYFQNEAQLEKSRLLSDRFSAERPKGSFSTLEIQRTEQGDSAMYLCASSPQTGALHFGNGTRLTVT.